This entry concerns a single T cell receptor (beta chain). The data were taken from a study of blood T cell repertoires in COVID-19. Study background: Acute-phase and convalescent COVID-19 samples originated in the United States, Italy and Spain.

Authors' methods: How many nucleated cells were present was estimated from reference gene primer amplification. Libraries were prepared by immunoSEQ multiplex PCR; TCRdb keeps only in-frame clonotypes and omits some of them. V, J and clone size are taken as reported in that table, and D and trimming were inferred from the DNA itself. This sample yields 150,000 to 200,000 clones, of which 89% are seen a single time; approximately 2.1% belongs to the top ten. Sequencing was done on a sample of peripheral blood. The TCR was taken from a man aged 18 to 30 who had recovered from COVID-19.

The CDR3 DNA is TGTGCCAGCAGTTACTCCGACGGACAATCCTACACCTTC. Translated: CASSYSDGQSYTF. This sequence joins TRBV6-5 and TRBJ1-2; possibly TRBD1 for D (5 bases). V was trimmed by 0 bases and J by 10 bases, leaving 12 bases between them. The CDR3 consists of 13 residues. The germline CDR1 and CDR2 sequences are MNHEY and SVGAGI.